The present T cell receptor (beta chain) was sequenced within a study of T cells in Graves' hyperthyroidism and ophthalmopathy. Study summary: The authors collected peripheral blood at initial diagnosis, before any treatment. Study conclusions and caveats: Blood samples included most of the expanded thyroid clonotypes exceeding 0.001.

Exclusion of a patient resulted from uncontrolled infection, other autoimmune disease, pregnancy or lactation. Diagnoses used clinical symptoms, serum thyroxine and TRAb, thyroid ultrasound and orbital computed tomography. Many counts were recorded for this clonotype. Its specificity is not known. TCR beta CDR3 sequences were amplified from RNA transcripts. HTBI primers drove first-round RT-PCR of the TCR CDR3. One entry per CDR3 protein results from TCRdb running MiXCR on the multiplex PCR reads. In the table there are 450,000 to 650,000 distinct CDR3 sequences, 12% to 15% of which are singletons. The V gene end was trimmed by 5 bases and the J gene end by 5 bases; junction bases not matched to a gene: 5. The CDR3 is 15 amino acids.

The receptor comes from a woman aged 18-29 years with Graves' ophthalmopathy. The chain has TRBV12-3 or TRBV12-4 and TRBJ2-3; 12 positions match TRBD1. The sample consisted of blood. The CDR3 spells CASSGGQGAGDTQYF. CDR3 DNA: TGTGCCAGCAGTGGGGGACAGGGGGCTGGAGATACGCAGTATTTT.